Detailed here is one T cell receptor (beta chain). What it recognizes is unknown. The assay was immunoSEQ multiplex PCR, and TCRdb's table has in-frame clones only and misses some. The table includes tens of thousands of clones, just over 75% detected once. This sample stems from a study of radiotherapy plus CTLA-4 blockade in lung cancer. Study overall: For approximately 17% of patients, objective responses occurred, and around 34% had disease control.

Study findings and constraints: According to reports, early shifts in blood T cell clones, alongside interferon-beta, forecast response most accurately. TCR clones of tumor origin grew in blood after radiotherapy plus ipilimumab.

Focal radiation plus CTLA-4 blockade with ipilimumab was given to patients with chemo-refractory metastatic non-small-cell lung cancer. V shed 2 bases, J shed 5 bases, and the junction held 8 bases outside the gene matches. Germline lookup yields CDR1 SGHDT and CDR2 YYEEEE. The CDR3 covers 16 residues. The receptor's source is a human donor with non-small cell lung cancer who had a partial response to radiotherapy plus ipilimumab. The source was peripheral blood, collected from a patient treated with radiotherapy plus ipilimumab. The rearrangement links TRBV5-6 to TRBJ2-1; 9 positions match TRBD2. CDR3 in DNA: TGTGCCAGCAGCTTTCCCCGAGCGGGGGGAAACAATGAGCAGTTCTTC. It translates to CASSFPRAGGNNEQFF.